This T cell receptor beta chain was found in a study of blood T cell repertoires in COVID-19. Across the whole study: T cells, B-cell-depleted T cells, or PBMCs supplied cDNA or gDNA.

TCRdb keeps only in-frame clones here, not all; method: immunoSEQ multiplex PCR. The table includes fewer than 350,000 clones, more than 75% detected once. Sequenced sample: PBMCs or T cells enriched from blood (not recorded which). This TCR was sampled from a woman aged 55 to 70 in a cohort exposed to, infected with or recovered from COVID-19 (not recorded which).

CDR3 coding DNA: TGCGCCAGCAGCCAGGTTGGGACTAGCGGAACGTACGAGCAGTACTTC. Residues: CASSQVGTSGTYEQYF. The chain has TRBV4-1 and TRBJ2-7, with 11 bases matching TRBD2. The V gene end was trimmed by 3 bases and the J gene end by 4 bases; junction bases not matched to a gene: 8. This CDR3 has 16 residues. Per germline, CDR1 MGHRA and CDR2 YSYEKL.